The present TCR beta chain was sequenced within a study of PD-L1 blockade in urothelial cancer. For the study at large: Intravenous atezolizumab, 1,200 mg every 3 weeks, was begun by patients around 2014.

Germline CDR1 SGHRS, CDR2 YFSETQ. This CDR3 has 13 residues. Study-wide findings and caveats: Tumor-linked clones in blood grew more by 3 weeks in durable-benefit patients.

Each PCR received spiked synthetic TCR analog templates. Sequencing was performed with immunoSEQ multiplex PCR; in TCRdb, only in-frame clones are kept and a portion is missing. The sample contains 85,000 to 100,000 clones, roughly nine tenths of which appear only once. Per-patient samples, pretreatment and on-treatment, numbered 1 to 8. Concerning this clone: Its antigen is unidentified. The junction departs from the called germline gene at one end, perhaps through a read error.

The chain is built from TRBV5-1 and TRBJ1-2; D possibly corresponds to TRBD1 (6 bases). The receptor comes from a man aged 55 to 70 with urothelial cancer. The sequencing here drew on PBMCs, taken around atezolizumab (anti-PD-L1) treatment. The CDR3 coding sequence is TGCGCCAGCAGTCTGGAAAGACAGGCCCCCCTGGCCTTC. Encoded protein: CASSLERQAPLAF.